This is a list of T cell receptor beta chains from one sample in a study of early T cells in non-severe SARS-CoV-2 infection. From the 5' RACE reads, TCRdb called clonotypes with MiXCR, one entry per CDR3 protein. The sample has some 80,000 distinct CDR3 sequences; 10% are singletons. The sample was whole blood, taken at baseline. These receptors were taken from an adult who was a healthcare worker with PCR-confirmed SARS-CoV-2 infection or an uninfected control (not recorded which). Each CDR3 is given with its conserved first and last residue. Each record gives: clone size, J gene, D gene, V gene, CDR3 DNA, CDR3 protein. A D gene is named only where the DNA matches it firmly. Some rows have no size entry. The others give once, few or many, or a class for an expanded clone.

few | TRBJ1-1 | NA | TRBV5-8 | TGTGCCAGCAGCTTGCGAACAGGGCTAAGGTACACTGAAGCTTTCTTT | CASSLRTGLRYTEAFF
NA | TRBJ2-3 | NA | TRBV4-2 | TGTGCCAGCAGCTCCTACCGCACAGATACGCAGTATTTT | CASSSYRTDTQYF
few | TRBJ1-6 | NA | TRBV6-1 | TGTGCCAGCATGGAGGGCTCGAAGAATTCACCCCTCCACTTT | CASMEGSKNSPLHF
NA | TRBJ1-4 | TRBD1 | TRBV28 | TGTGCCATTTCGACAGGGGACGAAAAACTGTTTTTT | CAISTGDEKLFF
NA | TRBJ2-2 | NA | TRBV7-9 | TGTGCCAGCAGCTTACTTAGCAGCACCGGGGAGCTGTTTTTT | CASSLLSSTGELFF
few | TRBJ2-1 | NA | TRBV12-3/TRBV12-4 | TGTGCCAGCAGTGGTTTCCAAACCTACAATGAGCAGTTCTTC | CASSGFQTYNEQFF
NA | TRBJ2-6 | NA | TRBV28 | TGTGCCAGCAGTTTAGAAGCTGGGGCCAACGTCCTGACTTTC | CASSLEAGANVLTF
NA | TRBJ2-1 | NA | TRBV5-5 | TGTGCCAGCAGCTCGGGGGTTTACAATGAGCAGTTCTTC | CASSSGVYNEQFF
many | TRBJ1-6 | NA | TRBV9 | TGTGCCAGCAGCGTAGCACCGGATAATTCACCCCTCCACTTT | CASSVAPDNSPLHF
few | TRBJ2-1 | TRBD2 | TRBV3-1 | TGTGCCAGCAAACTAGCGATCTCCTACAATGAGCAGTTCTTC | CASKLAISYNEQFF
NA | TRBJ2-1 | NA | TRBV29-1 | TGCACTGCACTAGCTGCTAGCAATGAGCAGTTCTTC | CTALAASNEQFF
NA | TRBJ2-7 | TRBD2 | TRBV12-3/TRBV12-4 | TGTGCCAGCAGTTTAGGCCCCACTAGCGGGAGATCCTACGAGCAGTACTTC | CASSLGPTSGRSYEQYF
few | TRBJ2-2 | NA | TRBV7-9 | TGTGCCAGCAGCTTGGGTTGGGGGAAGCCCGGGGAGCTGTTTTTT | CASSLGWGKPGELFF
few | TRBJ2-7 | NA | TRBV28 | TGTGCCAGCACCCGGGAGAGTCGCTACGAGCAGTACTTC | CASTRESRYEQYF
few | TRBJ1-5 | NA | TRBV18 | TGTGCCAGCTCACCGGACAGTAGCAATCAGCCCCAGCATTTT | CASSPDSSNQPQHF
few | TRBJ1-2 | NA | TRBV14 | TGTGCCAGCAGCCAAGGGCAGGCCACTAACTATGGCTACACCTTC | CASSQGQATNYGYTF
NA | TRBJ2-1 | TRBD2 | TRBV20-1 | TGCAGTGCTAGTTCGAGCGGGGGATACAATGAGCAGTTCTTC | CSASSSGGYNEQFF